These 13 T cell receptor beta chains came from one sample sequenced in a study of blood T cell repertoires in COVID-19. Assay: immunoSEQ multiplex PCR; the TCRdb copy retains only in-frame clones and omits some. In the table there are 75,000 to 95,000 clones, roughly 88% of which are singletons. Sequencing input: peripheral blood. The receptors derive from a woman older than 75 with acute or convalescent COVID-19.

This clone was counted once. The rearrangement links TRBV27 to TRBJ2-6, with D hard to call. The CDR3 is 14 amino acids. Between the trimmed V and J ends, which lost 7 bases and 1 base, there was a span of 8 bases. From germline, CDR1 is MNHEY and CDR2 SMNVEV (reference sequence). As DNA, the CDR3 is TGTGCCAGCAAGAGAGTATCTGGGGCCAACGTCCTGACTTTC. Translation: CASKRVSGANVLTF.

The chain uses TRBV7-2 and TRBJ2-4; 7 bases fit TRBD2. Germline CDR1 and CDR2: SGHTA and FQGNSA. V shed 2 bases, J shed 4 bases, and the junction held 8 bases outside the gene matches. The CDR3 loop spans 16 amino acids. In DNA form, the CDR3 reads TGTGCCAGCAGCTTAATGGCTAGCGGAGTAAAAAACATTCAGTACTTC. This codes for CASSLMASGVKNIQYF.

The chain joins TRBV7-9 to TRBJ1-1, with 10 bases that match TRBD1. V dropped 5 bases and J dropped 11; count of bases not matched to a gene: 11. Germline values: CDR1 SEHNR, CDR2 FQNEAQ (reference sequence). The CDR3 has 14 residues. CDR3 residues: CASSPGTGASWAFF. The CDR3 DNA follows: TGTGCCAGCAGCCCCGGGACAGGGGCCTCCTGGGCTTTCTTT. The variable domain in full, completed from reference TRBV7-9 and TRBJ1-1, reads DTGVSQNPRHKITKRGQNVTFRCDPISEHNRLYWYRQTLGQGPEFLTYFQNEAQLEKSRLLSDRFSAERPKGSFSTLEIQRTEQGDSAMYLCASSPGTGASWAFFGQGTRLTVV.

This clone was detected once. The chain joins TRBV2 to TRBJ2-5, with 9 bases aligning to TRBD2. The CDR3 has 15 residues. J gave up 1 base and V 8 bases, and 8 bases lay outside the gene matches. The germline V gene has CDR1 SNHLY and CDR2 FYNNEI. The CDR3 loop reads CASYKRGAFQETQYF. DNA for the CDR3: TGTGCCAGCTACAAGCGGGGGGCCTTCCAAGAGACCCAGTACTTC.

The J gene is TRBJ2-3, the V gene TRBV10-3; 9 nucleotides align to TRBD2. The CDR3 loop spans 14 amino acids. The germline V gene encodes CDR1 ENHRY and CDR2 SYGVKD. Trimming removed 8 bases from V and 3 bases from J; junction bases left unmatched: 6. The CDR3 DNA is TGTGCCATCGCGGCGGGAGGGCCGACAGATACGCAGTATTTT. It translates to CAIAAGGPTDTQYF.

This clone was seen a single time. The chain recombines TRBV12-3 or TRBV12-4 with TRBJ1-1, with D possibly matching TRBD1 (6 bases). V was shortened by 6 bases and J by 2 bases, with 10 bases between the two germline ends. CDR3 length equals 13 residues. The CDR3 nucleotides are TGTGCCAGCAGGACGACAGGAAACACTGAAGCTTTCTTT. Protein product: CASRTTGNTEAFF.

The rearrangement joins TRBV7-9 to TRBJ1-4; D may be TRBD1 (6 bases). V lost 5 bases and J lost 3, with 13 bases in between. The CDR3 covers 15 residues. The germline V gene encodes CDR1 SEHNR and CDR2 FQNEAQ (reference sequence). The CDR3 spells CASSTTGSPNEKLFF. CDR3 in DNA: TGTGCCAGCAGCACAACAGGGTCCCCTAATGAAAAACTGTTTTTT. Full variable domain (missing parts from reference TRBV7-9 and TRBJ1-4): DTGVSQNPRHKITKRGQNVTFRCDPISEHNRLYWYRQTLGQGPEFLTYFQNEAQLEKSRLLSDRFSAERPKGSFSTLEIQRTEQGDSAMYLCASSTTGSPNEKLFFGSGTQLSVL.

The chain carries TRBV19 and TRBJ1-2; D not certain. Trimming cost V 0 bases and J 11 bases, with 16 bases left between them. This CDR3 is built from 14 residues. Per the germline V gene, CDR1 is LNHDA and CDR2 is SQIVND (reference sequence). CDR3 sequence reads: CASSIEAFKRGYTF. The CDR3, as DNA: TGTGCCAGTAGTATAGAGGCATTTAAACGGGGTTACACCTTC.

This CDR3 is CASSPSANSGNTIYF. The CDR3 DNA is TGCGCCAGCAGCCCTAGTGCCAATTCTGGAAACACCATATATTTT. The chain is built from TRBV5-1 and TRBJ1-3, with D uncertain. The CDR3 has 15 residues. The germline gives CDR1 SGHRS, CDR2 YFSETQ. Between the trimmed V and J ends, which lost 4 bases and 1 base, there was a span of 12 bases.

The rearrangement uses TRBV9 and TRBJ2-1, with D perhaps matching TRBD2 (6 bases). With 0 bases removed from V and 0 bases from J, the gap between germline ends came to 16 bases. The CDR3 is 18 amino acids. The germline gives CDR1 SGDLS, CDR2 YYNGEE. CDR3 sequence reads: CASSVAPQTRHSYNEQFF. DNA of the CDR3: TGTGCCAGCAGCGTAGCCCCGCAGACTAGGCACTCCTACAATGAGCAGTTCTTC.

The V gene is TRBV19, the J gene TRBJ2-3; D gene uncertain. The CDR3 consists of 15 residues. Trimming shortened V by 1 base and J by 2 bases, and 10 bases separated the two germline ends. The germline V gene encodes CDR1 LNHDA and CDR2 SQIVND (reference sequence). CDR3 loop: CASSIGASLTDTQYF. The CDR3 bases are TGTGCCAGTAGTATAGGGGCATCCCTCACAGATACGCAGTATTTT. The full variable domain, in which reference TRBV19 and TRBJ2-3 provide the parts outside the CDR3, is DGGITQSPKYLFRKEGQNVTLSCEQNLNHDAMYWYRQDPGQGLRLIYYSQIVNDFQKGDIAEGYSVSREKKESFPLTVTSAQKNPTAFYLCASSIGASLTDTQYFGPGTRLTVL.

The chain employs TRBV19 and TRBJ1-6; TRBD1 matches at 7 bases. The J segment lost 7 bases and the V segment lost 6 bases, leaving 6 bases of the junction unmatched. The CDR3 loop spans 14 amino acids. The V gene's germline CDR1 is LNHDA and CDR2 SQIVND (reference sequence). The CDR3 here is CASRPTGSNSPLHF. The CDR3 DNA follows: TGTGCCAGTAGGCCGACAGGGTCGAATTCACCCCTCCACTTT.

The CDR3 nucleotides read TGTGCCAGCAGCCAAGACATCGGCCGGGGGAACACTGAAGCTTTCTTT. It codes for CASSQDIGRGNTEAFF. The V and J genes are TRBV3-1 (or the pseudogene TRBV3-2) and TRBJ1-1, with D unresolved. V was trimmed by 0 bases and J by 1 base, leaving 12 bases between them. The germline gives CDR1 LGHDT, CDR2 YNNKEL (reference sequence). This CDR3 is built from 16 residues.